This T cell receptor beta chain was identified in a study of cytomegalovirus exposure and HLA in healthy donors (dated by TCRdb to the late 2010s). For context, the study as a whole: In an earlier analysis of some 550 of the donors, 250 to 300 Gb of sequence data and 90 million to 120 million unique TCR beta sequences from roughly 200 million T cells were reported. An early release covering some 640 HLA-typed donors comprised about 320 gigabases of sequencing data and roughly 85 million unique TCR sequences. Of the roughly 430 genotyped donors, over 65% fell in the genetic ancestry cluster associated with self-reported Caucasian donors. The study was designed to test whether signatures of past pathogen exposure could be identified by cataloging public T cell receptors. The study profiled the T cell repertoires of 666 subjects by immunosequencing and related them to cytomegalovirus serostatus. Along with the approximately 600-subject first cohort, a separate validation cohort of over 90 different subjects was used. To predict cytomegalovirus infection status, the study brought together high-throughput TCR immunosequencing, statistical association of individual TCRs with disease status, and machine learning. A later analysis re-examined previously published TCR beta repertoires from 610 or so donors and added high-resolution HLA genotyping to investigate patterns of TCR occurrence. Rather than using new phenotypic data, the later analysis identified candidate immune exposures from TCR beta sequences and from how often those sequences occurred across donors. In an earlier analysis of more than 550 of the donors, high-throughput TCR beta sequencing was used to judge whether each TCR beta V gene segment behaved as functional or pseudogenic. Donor age, sex, ethnicity and CMV serostatus were collected together with the repertoire data. Genome-wide SNP genotypes for about three fifths of the roughly 700 donors were used in a later genetic analysis, which treated that subset as a discovery cohort. Every repertoire in the discovery cohort had been generated on one and the same sequencing platform. Class I and class II HLA loci were covered by the typing at four-digit resolution. The number of typed donors differed by locus: about 620-640 for A, B, C, DRB1 and DQB1; approximately 520 for DQA1; fewer than 610 for DPA1; and 400 to 480 for DPB1. Roughly five DR-DQ haplotypes were treated as single units for association and clustering because of strong linkage in the cohort. Among 350 to 400 genotyped donors of the cohort, an average of about 240,000 unique TCR beta nucleotide sequences were sequenced per donor, roughly 18% of them non-productive. Here is what the overall study found, with its caveats: In the study, about 150 TCR beta chains were listed as associated with cytomegalovirus. Linkage disequilibrium might explain the correlated functional status among segregating V segments, but an unknown experimental factor could not be excluded. A later genetic analysis reported fewer N-insertions in productive TCRs among donors in an Asian-associated ancestry cluster than the approximately 670-donor mean. At a false discovery rate of 0.05, a later analysis linked 16,000 or so TCR beta sequences to specific HLA alleles. It was suggested by the authors that the approach could potentially be generalized to other disease states and immunological phenotypes. Several of the top co-occurrence clusters appeared to be linked to parvovirus B19, influenza, CMV and Epstein-Barr virus, according to a later analysis. The earlier analysis of approximately 560 of the donors excluded approximately 15 rarely observed V segments, including chromosome 9 orphons, because counts were too low. HLA typing was unavailable for some donors at each locus, so association tests used only the typed subset. Three of the identified cytomegalovirus-associated TCR beta chains were confirmed in vitro to be specific for cytomegalovirus antigens. Only TCR beta chains were sequenced in this cohort, and the absence of alpha or paired-chain data limited detectable features. Some IMGT-functional V segments, including TRBV6-2 and TRBV6-3, could not be told apart with the 87-base-pair reads, so those segments were excluded. The classifier was reported to diagnose cytomegalovirus status with high specificity and sensitivity in both the original and validation cohorts. In an earlier analysis of some 640 of the donors, most TCR beta V segments were observed in productive rearrangements about 90% or about 30% of the time, broadly matching IMGT annotations. While some public TCRs were present in many individuals, most TCR sequences turned up only very rarely across donors. A further reported finding was that TCR beta sequences accurately predicted the HLA-A and HLA-B alleles for most subjects in the first cohort. Presence/absence analyses assumed roughly uniform sequencing depth across donors, an assumption that may not hold. An association between a missense DCLRE1C variant and V-gene and J-gene trimming of TCR beta chains was found in a later genetic analysis and replicated in an independent cohort. Assigning TCR associations to individual alleles was difficult when HLA alleles, especially DR and DQ, strongly co-occurred. According to a later analysis, most CMV-associated TCR beta chains appeared to be HLA-restricted, and the HLA associations seemed to be driven largely by CMV exposure. A cluster of highly shared sequence variants was judged likely to represent a technical artifact of the sequencing pipeline. Compared with equally common non-associated chains, HLA-associated TCR beta chains in a later analysis were more clonally expanded and had lower generation probabilities. In a later analysis, TCR association rates were found to vary across HLA loci, with the most associated TCRs seen for DRB1 alleles and the fewest for HLA-C alleles. Immune exposure information for the cohort was limited to CMV serostatus.

Note on this clone: Its antigen target is currently unknown.

The cohort consisted of hundreds of healthy bone marrow donors. At the time of sampling, every cohort member was nominally healthy, though immune exposures that went unrecorded were likely present. The donor tested CMV seronegative, placing the donor among the 350 to 400 seronegative members of the cohort. Each donor provided a peripheral blood sample, and peripheral blood mononuclear cells were used for TCR beta sequencing. The Qiagen DNeasy Blood Extraction Kit was used to extract genomic DNA from the blood cell samples. CDR1 and CDR2, per the germline V gene, are KGHSH and LQKENI. Germline trimming amounts to 0 bases on V and 5 bases on J, with 7 as the count of junction bases outside the gene matches. The CDR3 runs 16 residues from the cysteine to the phenylalanine. CDR3 DNA only is kept here, 48 bases in frame from base 1. The method was the immunoSEQ multiplex PCR assay. For the multiplex PCR, a mixture combining 60 forward primers for TCR Vbeta segments and 13 reverse primers for TCR Jbeta segments was used. The CDR3 region of rearranged TCR beta genes was amplified from genomic DNA by a multiplex PCR assay. On the Illumina HiSeq System, the amplified TCR beta libraries were sequenced as 87-base-pair reads. Processing in the source paper ran as follows. Across the 600 to 700 repertoires, a later analysis counted tens of millions of unique TCR beta chains, around 11 million of which were shared by at least two donors. To remove PCR and sequencing errors, raw reads were error-corrected and collapsed into unique sequences using a nearest-neighbor algorithm that merged closely related sequences. V, D and J gene segments were assigned by aligning CDR3 sequences to IMGT reference sequences. For a sequence to be retained, at least a six-nucleotide match to both a V gene segment and a J gene segment was required. Rearrangements were called productive when the CDR3 lacked stop codons and stayed in frame with V and J; all others were non-productive. Following IMGT convention, CDR3 was defined as the stretch from the second conserved V-encoded cysteine to the conserved J-encoded phenylalanine. Sequences without an unambiguous match to a single V gene segment were excluded from the earlier analysis of several hundred of the donors. An earlier analysis of 587 of the donors classified V segments as functional when productive rearrangements were above 56.7% and as segregating when the standard deviation between donors was above 5%. A statistical classification framework was built for diagnosing cytomegalovirus status from the catalog of TCR beta chain sequences. V and J gene assignment, in a later analysis, came from comparing TCR nucleotide sequences with IMGT/GENE-DB human TR gene sequences. The TCRdist pipeline was used in a later analysis to assign CDR3 sequences and most-parsimonious VDJ recombination scenarios. In a later analysis, each TCR beta chain was defined by its CDR3 amino acid sequence together with its V-gene family, and reads lacking a unique V-gene family were excluded. As a way to deal with suspected cross-contamination and a sequencing artifact, a later analysis dropped hundreds of nucleotide sequences that were highly shared and had low generation probability. In a later analysis, a clonal expansion index for each public chain was calculated from normalized within-repertoire ranks of inferred template counts. A later analysis computed generation probabilities with a VDJ recombination model fitted to out-of-frame rearrangements, and checked the results against IGoR. In a later analysis, hypergeometric tests were used to score TCR-TCR, TCR-HLA and TCR-CMV co-occurrence, with a repertoire-size bias correction applied to TCR pairs. To estimate false discovery rates, a later analysis permuted the HLA or CMV assignments 20 times. In a later analysis, co-occurring TCRs were grouped using DBSCAN, and TCRdist sequence similarity was added for clustering within HLA-allele-positive subsets. Co-occurrence clustering excluded repertoires with fewer than 30,000 or more than 120,000 public chains, plus five with anomalous nucleotide sharing. Sourced from immuneACCESS, this table was stored by TCRdb with only in-frame sequences that have V and J called. A share of the clones is absent; for the studies checked, an unresolved V gene accounts for under half, and the remainder has no known explanation. V and J calls and clone size are given by that table; D and trimming were obtained from the DNA. The sample has under 200,000 clones on record. The ten largest clones capture about 6% of the sample.

The TCR was taken from a man aged 25-45 years in good health and CMV-seronegative. Sequenced input: PBMCs. This receptor chain uses TRBV18 and TRBJ2-1; TRBD2 aligns with 7 central bases. The sequenced DNA: TGTGCCAGCTCACCACCACGGCGGGAGTACAACAATGAGCAGTTCTTC. This encodes CASSPPRREYNNEQFF.